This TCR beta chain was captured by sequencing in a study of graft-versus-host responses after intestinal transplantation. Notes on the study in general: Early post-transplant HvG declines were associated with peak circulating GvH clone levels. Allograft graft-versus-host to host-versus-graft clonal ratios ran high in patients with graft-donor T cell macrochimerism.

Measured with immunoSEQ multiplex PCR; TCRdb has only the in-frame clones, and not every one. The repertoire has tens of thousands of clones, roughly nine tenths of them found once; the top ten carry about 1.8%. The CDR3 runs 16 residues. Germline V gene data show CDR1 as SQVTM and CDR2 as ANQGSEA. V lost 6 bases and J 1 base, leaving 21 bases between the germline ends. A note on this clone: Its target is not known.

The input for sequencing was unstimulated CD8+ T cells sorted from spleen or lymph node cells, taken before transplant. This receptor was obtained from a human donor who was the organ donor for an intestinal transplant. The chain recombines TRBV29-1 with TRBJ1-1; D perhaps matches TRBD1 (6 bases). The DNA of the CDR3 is TGCAGCGTCACGACCCCTGGGGGGGGCCCGAACACTGAAGCTTTCTTT. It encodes CSVTTPGGGPNTEAFF.